One and the same sample provided the 3 T cell receptor beta chains below, sequenced in a study of blood T cells in healthy people across ages. Alongside a J-beta primer mix, a sample-barcoded 5' primer served in a second PCR lasting 7 to 11 cycles. TCRdb re-called the 5' RACE reads with MiXCR, one entry per CDR3 protein. The repertoire holds 660,000 or so distinct CDR3 sequences, 58% seen once, with 30% to 40% in the top ten. Material for sequencing was blood. The receptors stem from a man between 60 and 70 years old in good health.

This clonotype was seen once. One junction end disagrees with the germline gene, perhaps due to a read error. This chain uses TRBV6-6 with TRBJ1-2; 9 bases map to TRBD1. Germline values: CDR1 MNHNY, CDR2 SVGAGI (reference sequence). CDR3 length: 14 amino acids. The CDR3 spells CASSWGGTGNGNTF. CDR3 nucleotide sequence: TGTGCCAGCAGTTGGGGCGGGACAGGGAATGGCAACACCTTC.

The chain links TRBV4-1 to TRBJ2-1, with D maybe TRBD2 (6 bases). Trimming removed 2 bases at V and 6 bases at J, with 20 bases between. CDR1 and CDR2 from the germline V gene are MGHRA and YSYEKL. The CDR3 covers 17 residues. The CDR3 loop reads CASSQRGGHGPSNEQFF. The CDR3 DNA reads as TGCGCCAGCAGCCAAAGGGGAGGCCACGGCCCTTCCAATGAGCAGTTCTTC.

In its sample, this clonotype was seen a few times. J is TRBJ2-4 and V is TRBV7-9; 10 bases are a match to TRBD1. The germline V gene encodes CDR1 SEHNR and CDR2 FQNEAQ (reference sequence). The ends lost 4 bases at V and 8 bases at J; junction bases unmatched: 8. The CDR3 loop spans 15 amino acids. The CDR3 loop reads CASSYPGTGADIQYF. In DNA form, the CDR3 reads TGTGCCAGCAGCTATCCCGGGACAGGGGCAGACATTCAGTACTTC.